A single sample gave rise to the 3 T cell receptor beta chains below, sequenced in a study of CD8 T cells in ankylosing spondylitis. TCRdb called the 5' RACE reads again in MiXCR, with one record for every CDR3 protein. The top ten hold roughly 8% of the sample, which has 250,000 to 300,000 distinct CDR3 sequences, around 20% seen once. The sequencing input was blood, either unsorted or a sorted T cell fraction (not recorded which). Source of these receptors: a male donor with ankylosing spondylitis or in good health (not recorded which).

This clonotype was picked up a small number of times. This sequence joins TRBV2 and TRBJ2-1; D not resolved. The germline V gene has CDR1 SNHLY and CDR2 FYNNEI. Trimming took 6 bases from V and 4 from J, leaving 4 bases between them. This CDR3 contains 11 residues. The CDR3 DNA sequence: TGTGCCAGCAGGAAATACAATGAGCAGTTCTTC. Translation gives CASRKYNEQFF.

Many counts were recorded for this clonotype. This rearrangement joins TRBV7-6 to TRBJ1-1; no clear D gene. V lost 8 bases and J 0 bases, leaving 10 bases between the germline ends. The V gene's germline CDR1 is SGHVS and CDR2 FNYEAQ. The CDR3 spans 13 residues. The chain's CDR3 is CASGADLNTEAFF. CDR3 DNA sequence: TGTGCCAGCGGAGCAGACTTGAACACTGAAGCTTTCTTT. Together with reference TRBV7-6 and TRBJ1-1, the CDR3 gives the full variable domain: GAGVSQSPRYKVTKRGQDVALRCDPISGHVSLYWYRQALGQGPEFLTYFNYEAQQDKSGLPNDRFSAERPEGSISTLTIQRTEQRDSAMYRCASGADLNTEAFFGQGTRLTVV.

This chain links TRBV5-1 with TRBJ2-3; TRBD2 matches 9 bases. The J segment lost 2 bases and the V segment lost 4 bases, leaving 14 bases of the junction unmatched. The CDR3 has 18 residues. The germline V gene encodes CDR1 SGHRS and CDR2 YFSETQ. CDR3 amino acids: CASSALSGSPPDTDTQYF. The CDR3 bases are TGCGCCAGCAGCGCGCTTAGCGGGAGCCCTCCGGACACAGATACGCAGTATTTT. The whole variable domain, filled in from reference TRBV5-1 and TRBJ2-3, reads KAGVTQTPRYLIKTRGQQVTLSCSPISGHRSVSWYQQTPGQGLQFLFEYFSETQRNKGNFPGRFSGRQFSNSRSEMNVSTLELGDSALYLCASSALSGSPPDTDTQYFGPGTRLTVL.